The T cell receptor (beta chain) under discussion was sequenced for a study of T cells in Graves' hyperthyroidism and ophthalmopathy. Study findings and constraints: Most expanded thyroid clonotypes above 0.001 recurred in blood. From stable hyperthyroidism, ophthalmopathy was separated by a 13 V-J model.

The TCR beta CDR3 regions underwent amplification using RNA transcripts as the source. During a first-round RT-PCR of the TCR CDR3, the HTBI primer set was used. TCRdb reanalysed the multiplex PCR reads using MiXCR and keeps one entry per CDR3 protein. The sample lists around 540,000 distinct CDR3 sequences, around 46% occurring once. This clonotype appeared a few times. What it recognizes is unknown. Graves' hyperthyroidism showing no ophthalmopathy progression within 18 months was considered stable. V lost 4 bases to trimming and J lost 5 bases; unmatched junction nucleotides: 11. The CDR3 length is 17 residues. From germline, CDR1 is SGDLS and CDR2 YYNGEE.

Sample: peripheral blood or thyroid tissue (not recorded which). The chain uses TRBV9 and TRBJ1-6; TRBD1 matches at 8 bases. This clonotype was obtained from a woman in her late teens or twenties with Graves' hyperthyroidism. CDR3 bases: TGTGCCAGCAGCTCGGGACAGGCAAAGCGTCATAATTCACCCCTCCACTTT. Its protein product is CASSSGQAKRHNSPLHF.